This T cell receptor beta chain was obtained from a study of tumor-infiltrating lymphocytes in primary liver carcinoma (dated by TCRdb to about 2017). A note on the overall study: Between late 2015 and 2016, 4 or 5 patients in China with histopathologically diagnosed primary liver carcinoma had their tumors surgically resected. The five patients, three men and two women aged 30 to 69 years, had hepatocellular carcinoma (four) or combined HCC and intrahepatic cholangiocarcinoma (one). The five patients had tumors staged T1-T3 N0M0, with maximum diameters ranging from about 4.2 to 10 cm. A total of roughly 35 specimens from 5 patients went through TCRbeta repertoire sequencing, namely 25 tumor regions, 5 adjacent noncancerous liver tissues and 5 peripheral blood samples. High reproducibility was observed for the technical replicate repertoires, with mean shared-clone rates about 0.92 and correlation coefficients above 0.98. TCRbeta repertoire sequencing, expression microarrays and whole-exome sequencing were combined in the study across five regions of each liver tumor, with adjacent normal tissue and blood also included. Samples yielded roughly 3.5 to 8 million productive TCRbeta reads; read depth did not differ significantly between tissue types. Study-wide findings and limitations: Compared with blood, tumors had a significantly larger share of the repertoire taken up by the top 250 clones (p = 0.039). Consistent with antigen-driven expansion, pairs of tumor regions showed higher repertoire overlap (mean around 36%) than either tumor-adjacent pairs (approximately 17%) or tumor-blood pairs (about 14%). Bulk unsorted samples precluded comparing CD4+ and CD8+ T cell repertoires. Only a few patients were included in the study, and the authors note that the findings should be validated in a larger study. Only the TCR beta chain was sequenced, which likely underestimates true repertoire diversity because unpaired alpha chains were not captured.

TCRbeta-specific cDNA was reverse-transcribed from 500 ng total RNA using a constant-region primer and ProtoScript II reverse transcriptase. The TCRbeta libraries were prepared through three rounds of nested multiplex PCR following a slightly modified ARM-PCR procedure. Multiplex TRBV1-TRBV30 forward primers and a Cbeta reverse primer were used in the first two PCR rounds, each of which was run for around 9 cycles. Sample barcodes and Illumina adapters were added in a final 25-cycle PCR using Deep VentR polymerase. Amplicons of 200-500 bp were gel-purified with a QIAquick gel extraction kit before sequencing. TCRbeta amplicons were sequenced on an Illumina HiSeq 2500 with 250-bp paired-end reads. In the paper's pipeline: Trimmomatic v0.33 was used to quality-trim the reads, and FLASH v1.2.11 was used to merge paired reads so that full CDR3 sequences could be recovered. V, D and J germline segments were assigned to the rearranged TCRbeta sequences using MiGEC v1.2.1b. VDJtools v1.0.0 computed clonotype statistics and Shannon-Wiener diversity indices. Except for diversity analysis, only each sample's 250 most abundant clonotypes were used in subsequent analyses to reduce sampling bias. TCRdb reran the public reads through fastp at Q25 and MiXCR, keeping productive beta chains. Rows with one shared CDR3 protein collapse into an entry with the most common genes and DNA. These V and J calls are TCRdb output, not the study's own analysis. The sample yields some 320,000 distinct CDR3 sequences; 65% were counted once. The ten largest clones take up about 9.4% of the sample.

Blood RNA was extracted from unsorted whole blood with TRIzol reagent; germline DNA came from the DNeasy Blood & Tissue kit. At the time of sampling, the patients had chronic HBV infection and had not received any treatment. Before surgery, approximately 4 milliliters of peripheral blood were drawn into K2EDTA tubes. Ten or more counts support this clonotype. It has no known antigen specificity. Base qualities are not recorded, but no much larger clone differs from it by a single base. Sequences SGHDN (CDR1) and FVKESK (CDR2) are obtained from the germline V gene. V gives up 7 bases and J gives up 1 base, and the segment between their germline ends measures 11 bases. The CDR3 runs 14 residues from the cysteine to the phenylalanine. The DNA shown is the 42-base CDR3, in frame from base 1.

The sequence was obtained from a man aged 35-49 years with primary liver carcinoma and hepatitis B virus infection. The sequenced material came from peripheral blood. The rearranged segments are TRBV14 and TRBJ1-3; TRBD1 is a weak D gene call, 5 bases matching. The CDR3 here reads CASNPWGSGNTIYF. DNA sequence: TGTGCCAGCAACCCGTGGGGGTCTGGAAACACCATATATTTT.